Listed below are T cell receptor beta chains from one sample, sequenced in a study of shared clonotypes between healthy human individuals. Libraries were prepared by immunoSEQ multiplex PCR; TCRdb keeps only in-frame clonotypes and omits some of them. The sample shows some 2,000,000 clones, 90% to 97% of them seen only once. The specimen sequenced was naive CD4+ T cells sorted from blood. These receptor sequences come from a young man in good health. The CDR3 runs from the conserved cysteine through the conserved F or W. The D gene is left open where the match is weak. Only some rows state a clone size, as once, few, many or a class for expanded clones.

clone_size: .
v_call: TRBV19
j_call: TRBJ1-2
d_call: .
cdr3_nt: TGTGCCAGTAGTATAGATCAACGGGGAGGCCACTATGGCTACACCTTC
cdr3_aa: CASSIDQRGGHYGYTF

clone_size: .
v_call: TRBV25-1
j_call: TRBJ2-2
d_call: TRBD2
cdr3_nt: TGTGCCAGCAGATCTAGCGGCCTGAACACCGGGGAGCTGTTTTTT
cdr3_aa: CASRSSGLNTGELFF

clone_size: .
v_call: TRBV28
j_call: TRBJ2-5
d_call: .
cdr3_nt: TGTGCCAGCAGTTTGAGTGGCAGGGGACCCCAAGAGACCCAGTACTTC
cdr3_aa: CASSLSGRGPQETQYF

clone_size: .
v_call: TRBV27
j_call: TRBJ2-4
d_call: TRBD1
cdr3_nt: TGTGCCAGCAGTCTGCGGACAGGGGAGAAAAACATTCAGTACTTC
cdr3_aa: CASSLRTGEKNIQYF

clone_size: .
v_call: TRBV7-9
j_call: TRBJ2-1
d_call: TRBD2
cdr3_nt: TGTGCCAGCAGCCGAACCCTCGCGGGAGGGCCTGATGAGCAGTTCTTC
cdr3_aa: CASSRTLAGGPDEQFF

clone_size: .
v_call: TRBV29-1
j_call: TRBJ2-7
d_call: .
cdr3_nt: TGCAGCGTCTCTGTTGAGAGAGCAGGCGTCTCGGCCTACGAGCAGTACTTC
cdr3_aa: CSVSVERAGVSAYEQYF

clone_size: .
v_call: TRBV5-1
j_call: TRBJ1-1
d_call: .
cdr3_nt: TGCGCCAGCAGCTTGGAGACAGGTAGCACTGAAGCTTTCTTT
cdr3_aa: CASSLETGSTEAFF

clone_size: few
v_call: TRBV30
j_call: TRBJ1-2
d_call: .
cdr3_nt: TGTGCCTGGAAGTTAGGCCAGCCTAACTATGGCTACACCTTC
cdr3_aa: CAWKLGQPNYGYTF

clone_size: .
v_call: TRBV10-3
j_call: TRBJ2-1
d_call: .
cdr3_nt: TGTGCCATCAGTGAGTCGACAGGACTGAGCTCCTACAATGAGCAGTTCTTC
cdr3_aa: CAISESTGLSSYNEQFF

clone_size: .
v_call: TRBV7-2
j_call: TRBJ1-5
d_call: .
cdr3_nt: TGTGCCAGCAGCTTAACCACGAGCAATCAGCCCCAGCATTTT
cdr3_aa: CASSLTTSNQPQHF

clone_size: .
v_call: TRBV5-5
j_call: TRBJ2-5
d_call: TRBD2
cdr3_nt: TGTGCCAGCAGCCCACTAGCGGGAGGGGTATGGGAGACCCAGTACTTC
cdr3_aa: CASSPLAGGVWETQYF

clone_size: .
v_call: TRBV6-5
j_call: TRBJ1-4
d_call: TRBD1
cdr3_nt: TGTGCCAGCAGCCAGACAGGGGGAGGGAATGAAAAACTGTTTTTT
cdr3_aa: CASSQTGGGNEKLFF

clone_size: .
v_call: TRBV5-1
j_call: TRBJ2-7
d_call: TRBD1
cdr3_nt: TGCGCCAGCAGCTTGGGGACAGGTTCCCACGAGCAGTACTTC
cdr3_aa: CASSLGTGSHEQYF

clone_size: .
v_call: TRBV7-2
j_call: TRBJ2-7
d_call: TRBD1
cdr3_nt: TGTGCCAGCAGCTTGGCTGGCGGACAGGGGTTCCACGAGCAGTACTTC
cdr3_aa: CASSLAGGQGFHEQYF

clone_size: once
v_call: TRBV19
j_call: TRBJ2-7
d_call: TRBD1
cdr3_nt: TGTGCCAGTAGTACCGTAGACCGGGACAGGGCCTACGAGCAGTACTTC
cdr3_aa: CASSTVDRDRAYEQYF

clone_size: .
v_call: TRBV6-1
j_call: TRBJ1-2
d_call: .
cdr3_nt: TGTGCCAGCAGTCTCCGACAGTCCACTAACTATGGCTACACCTTC
cdr3_aa: CASSLRQSTNYGYTF

clone_size: .
v_call: TRBV6-5
j_call: TRBJ1-1
d_call: TRBD1
cdr3_nt: TGTGCCAGCAGGAGAACAGGGGTACCGAACACTGAAGCTTTCTTT
cdr3_aa: CASRRTGVPNTEAFF

clone_size: .
v_call: TRBV6-5
j_call: TRBJ2-5
d_call: TRBD2
cdr3_nt: TGTGCCAGCAGAAGAGCGGGAGTTGGAGAGACCCAGTACTTC
cdr3_aa: CASRRAGVGETQYF

clone_size: .
v_call: TRBV9
j_call: TRBJ2-7
d_call: .
cdr3_nt: TGTGCCAGCAGCGTAGAAACAGGCTACGAGCAGTACTTC
cdr3_aa: CASSVETGYEQYF

clone_size: once
v_call: TRBV28
j_call: TRBJ2-4
d_call: TRBD1
cdr3_nt: TGTGCCAGCAGTATGGATTGGGACAGGGCAAACATTCAGTACTTC
cdr3_aa: CASSMDWDRANIQYF

clone_size: .
v_call: TRBV2
j_call: TRBJ2-2
d_call: TRBD2
cdr3_nt: TGTGCCAGCAGTAAACTAGCGGGGATCACCGGGGAGCTGTTTTTT
cdr3_aa: CASSKLAGITGELFF

clone_size: .
v_call: TRBV7-9
j_call: TRBJ1-5
d_call: .
cdr3_nt: TGTGCCAGCAGCTCTGACGGATATAGCAATCAGCCCCAGCATTTT
cdr3_aa: CASSSDGYSNQPQHF